The clone carrying this T cell receptor beta chain was recorded a few times. Its antigen is undetermined. The data belong to a study of T-cell memory formation after mild COVID-19. The 5'RACE method, run with constant-segment primers, produced TCR alpha and TCR beta cDNA libraries (carrying sample barcodes and UMIs). TCRdb used MiXCR to reprocess the 5' RACE reads, holding one entry per CDR3 protein. The sample has roughly 310,000 distinct CDR3 sequences; about a sixth are singletons. Study-wide results and limits: A balance of CD4 and CD8 characterized clones contracting day 15 to 85, whereas later expanders leaned CD4+. Memory cells collected pre-infection included some clones that later responded, suggesting cross-reactive memory joined.

The CDR3 has 12 amino acids. Germline V CDR1 and CDR2: MNHEY, SMNVEV (reference sequence). V was cut by 1 base and J by 8 bases, with 8 bases left in between. The TCR comes from a young man who had mild COVID-19 (a few samples of this study predate the infection). Cell type and time point are not known. Source material: PBMCs or a T cell subset sorted from them (not recorded which). The chain couples TRBV27 to TRBJ1-2, with D perhaps TRBD1 (6 bases). The CDR3 region has the DNA TGTGCCAGCAGTTTATACGGGGGCGGCTACACCTTC. This translates into CASSLYGGGYTF.